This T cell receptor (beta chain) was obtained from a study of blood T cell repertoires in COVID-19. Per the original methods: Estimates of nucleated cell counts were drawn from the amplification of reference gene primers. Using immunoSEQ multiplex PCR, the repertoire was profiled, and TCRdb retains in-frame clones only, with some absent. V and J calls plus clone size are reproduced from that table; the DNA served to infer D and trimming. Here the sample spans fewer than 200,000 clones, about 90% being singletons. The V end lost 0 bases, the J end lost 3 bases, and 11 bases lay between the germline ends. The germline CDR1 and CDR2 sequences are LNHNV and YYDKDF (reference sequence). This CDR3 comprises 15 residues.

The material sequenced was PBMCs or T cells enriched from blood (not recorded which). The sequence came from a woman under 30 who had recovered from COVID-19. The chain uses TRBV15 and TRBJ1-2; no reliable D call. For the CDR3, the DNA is TGTGCCACCAGCAGAGATCTCGAACAGCACTATGGCTACACCTTC. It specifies CATSRDLEQHYGYTF.